This TCR beta chain was identified in a study of cytomegalovirus exposure and HLA in healthy donors. Study context: Most donors, roughly 84% of a few hundred genotyped, fell in the Caucasian-associated ancestry cluster.

Whole-study results and caveats: Segments of the TCR beta V type were, in most cases, productive about 87% or about 30% of the time in an earlier analysis.

In its sample, this clone was seen a few times. Its antigen is unknown. The same CDR3 arises from other DNA sequences in this sample as well. A multiplex PCR was run with 60 Vbeta primers and 13 Jbeta primers. Profiling relied on immunoSEQ multiplex PCR, and the TCRdb table lists in-frame clones only, not all of them. This table holds roughly 100,000 clones, roughly 80% found once. Looked up from germline, CDR1 is SGHRS and CDR2 is YFSETQ. This CDR3 contains 17 residues. J lost 3 bases, V lost 3 bases, and 8 bases had no gene match. The V gene is TRBV5-1, the J gene TRBJ2-7; TRBD2 aligns across 14 bases. The TCR comes from a man aged 50-59 years in good health and CMV-seropositive. Sequencing was carried out using PBMCs. CDR3 bases: TGCGCCAGCAGCTCGACTAGCGGGAGGGCCGACCGCTACGAGCAGTACTTC. Protein: CASSSTSGRADRYEQYF.